The rows below give T cell receptor beta chains drawn from one sample of a study of human thymus T cells. Measured with immunoSEQ multiplex PCR; TCRdb has only the in-frame clones, and not every one. The sample contains under 150,000 clones, 90% to 95% of which appear only once. Sequencing used thymus tissue. Receptors were obtained from a boy under two years old with a congenital heart defect but otherwise immunologically healthy. Each CDR3 is given with its conserved first and last residue. A D gene is named only where the DNA matches it firmly. A clone size is listed for some rows: how often the clone was seen (once, few, many), or a class if it is expanded.

clone_size j_call d_call v_call cdr3_aa cdr3_nt
NA TRBJ1-1 NA TRBV30 CAWSVARGTEAFF TGTGCCTGGAGTGTCGCCAGGGGCACTGAAGCTTTCTTT
NA TRBJ2-5 TRBD2 TRBV28 CASSPLAGGWETQYF TGTGCCAGCAGTCCTCTAGCGGGGGGGTGGGAGACCCAGTACTTC
NA TRBJ1-2 NA TRBV29-1 CSVERPIYGYTF TGCAGCGTTGAAAGACCGATCTATGGCTACACCTTC
once TRBJ2-7 TRBD2 TRBV7-2 CASSSTSSGGLEQYF TGTGCCAGCAGCTCCACGTCTAGCGGGGGGTTGGAGCAGTACTTC
NA TRBJ2-2 NA TRBV28 CASQVWAQKTGELFF TGTGCCAGCCAGGTATGGGCGCAGAAAACCGGGGAGCTGTTTTTT
NA TRBJ1-2 NA TRBV6-5 CASSYGAPPYGYTF TGTGCCAGCAGTTACGGGGCACCCCCGTATGGCTACACCTTC
NA TRBJ1-1 NA TRBV30 CAWSVPSHRTEAFF TGTGCCTGGAGTGTACCCAGCCACAGGACTGAAGCTTTCTTT
NA TRBJ2-5 TRBD2 TRBV4-1 CASSQPPGLAFGTQYF TGCGCCAGCAGCCAACCCCCGGGACTAGCTTTCGGGACCCAGTACTTC
NA TRBJ2-7 NA TRBV9 CASSVGRGDEQYF TGTGCCAGCAGCGTAGGCAGGGGAGACGAGCAGTACTTC
NA TRBJ1-4 TRBD1 TRBV30 CACNRGHFSTNEKLFF TGTGCCTGTAACAGGGGGCACTTCTCAACTAATGAAAAACTGTTTTTT
NA TRBJ2-3 NA TRBV6-4 CASSAGLAADTQYF TGTGCCAGCAGTGCAGGCCTCGCCGCAGATACGCAGTATTTT
NA TRBJ1-5 TRBD1 TRBV4-1 CASSPGQGGQPQHF TGCGCCAGCAGCCCCGGACAGGGAGGACAGCCCCAGCATTTT
NA TRBJ1-6 TRBD1 TRBV27 CASSGTGTRNSPLHF TGTGCCAGCAGTGGGACAGGGACGAGGAATTCACCCCTCCACTTT
NA TRBJ2-1 NA TRBV30 CAWSVPAFSNPHEQFF TGTGCCTGGAGTGTACCGGCTTTCTCAAACCCCCATGAGCAGTTCTTC
NA TRBJ2-2 NA TRBV5-1 CASSLNGELFF TGCGCCAGCAGCCTAAACGGGGAGCTGTTTTTT
NA TRBJ2-7 TRBD2 TRBV30 CAWRRAGGSSYEQYF TGTGCCTGGCGGAGAGCGGGGGGGAGCTCCTACGAGCAGTACTTC
NA TRBJ2-3 TRBD1 TRBV7-6 CASSPRDRYTDTQYF TGTGCCAGCAGCCCCCGGGACAGGTACACAGATACGCAGTATTTT
NA TRBJ2-5 TRBD1 TRBV25-1 CASSEWGTGETQYF TGTGCCAGCAGTGAATGGGGGACAGGGGAGACCCAGTACTTC
NA TRBJ1-1 NA TRBV6-5 CASSYPTAGHTEAFF TGTGCCAGCAGTTACCCCACGGCAGGGCACACTGAAGCTTTCTTT
NA TRBJ2-7 NA TRBV7-3 CASSPRGGLSYEQYF TGTGCCAGCAGCCCTAGAGGAGGGCTGAGTTACGAGCAGTACTTC
NA TRBJ2-1 NA TRBV6-5 CASGQGSYNEQFF TGTGCTTCAGGGCAGGGGTCCTACAATGAGCAGTTCTTC
NA TRBJ2-2 NA TRBV5-8 CASSLARDLGTGELFF TGTGCCAGCAGCTTGGCCAGGGATTTGGGCACCGGGGAGCTGTTTTTT
NA TRBJ1-5 TRBD1 TRBV5-1 CASSYRGAQPQHF TGCGCCAGCAGCTACAGGGGAGCACAGCCCCAGCATTTT
NA TRBJ2-1 TRBD2 TRBV27 CASRPSGGLSYSSYNEQFF TGTGCCAGCAGACCGAGCGGGGGGCTTTCCTATAGCTCCTACAATGAGCAGTTCTTC
NA TRBJ2-5 NA TRBV13 CASSIYQETQYF TGTGCCAGCAGCATTTATCAGGAGACCCAGTACTTC
NA TRBJ2-5 NA TRBV2 CASSEGLGNETQYF TGTGCCAGCAGTGAAGGACTAGGAAACGAGACCCAGTACTTC
NA TRBJ1-1 NA TRBV29-1 CSVVNMNTEAFF TGCAGCGTGGTCAACATGAACACTGAAGCTTTCTTT
NA TRBJ2-7 NA TRBV19 CASSSGGGPTYEQYF TGTGCCAGTAGTTCTGGCGGGGGCCCAACCTACGAGCAGTACTTC
NA TRBJ2-5 TRBD2 TRBV27 CASSPPGLVGLETQYF TGTGCCAGCAGTCCCCCGGGACTAGTCGGGTTAGAGACCCAGTACTTC
NA TRBJ2-3 NA TRBV5-6 CASSWGFAKPTDTQYF TGTGCCAGCAGCTGGGGGTTTGCGAAGCCCACAGATACGCAGTATTTT
NA TRBJ1-6 TRBD1 TRBV5-4 CASSPGQGANSPLHF TGTGCCAGCAGCCCTGGACAGGGAGCAAATTCACCCCTCCACTTT